The clone carrying this T cell receptor (beta chain) showed up many times. Its target is not known. The data were obtained in a study of CD8 T cells in ankylosing spondylitis. Findings of the study overall: Typical of ankylosing spondylitis blood, it appeared, was a TCR beta motif of several highly homologous variants.

Quantitative molecular-barcoded 5'-RACE generated the TCR beta libraries. TCRdb re-derived calls from the 5' RACE reads in MiXCR, one entry per CDR3 protein. The data hold under 150,000 distinct CDR3 sequences, with 7% to 10% observed a single time. Material: synovial fluid, either unsorted or a sorted T cell fraction (not recorded which). This receptor was obtained from a male donor with ankylosing spondylitis.

In nucleotides, the CDR3 is TGTGCCACCAGCAGAGTTGGAGGGGGCCTGTACGAGCAGTACTTC. Translated, it gives CATSRVGGGLYEQYF. The V gene is TRBV15, the J gene TRBJ2-7; possible D gene TRBD1, 7 bases. Germline lookup yields CDR1 LNHNV and CDR2 YYDKDF (reference sequence). With 1 base removed from V and 4 bases from J, the gap between germline ends came to 14 bases. The CDR3 consists of 15 residues.